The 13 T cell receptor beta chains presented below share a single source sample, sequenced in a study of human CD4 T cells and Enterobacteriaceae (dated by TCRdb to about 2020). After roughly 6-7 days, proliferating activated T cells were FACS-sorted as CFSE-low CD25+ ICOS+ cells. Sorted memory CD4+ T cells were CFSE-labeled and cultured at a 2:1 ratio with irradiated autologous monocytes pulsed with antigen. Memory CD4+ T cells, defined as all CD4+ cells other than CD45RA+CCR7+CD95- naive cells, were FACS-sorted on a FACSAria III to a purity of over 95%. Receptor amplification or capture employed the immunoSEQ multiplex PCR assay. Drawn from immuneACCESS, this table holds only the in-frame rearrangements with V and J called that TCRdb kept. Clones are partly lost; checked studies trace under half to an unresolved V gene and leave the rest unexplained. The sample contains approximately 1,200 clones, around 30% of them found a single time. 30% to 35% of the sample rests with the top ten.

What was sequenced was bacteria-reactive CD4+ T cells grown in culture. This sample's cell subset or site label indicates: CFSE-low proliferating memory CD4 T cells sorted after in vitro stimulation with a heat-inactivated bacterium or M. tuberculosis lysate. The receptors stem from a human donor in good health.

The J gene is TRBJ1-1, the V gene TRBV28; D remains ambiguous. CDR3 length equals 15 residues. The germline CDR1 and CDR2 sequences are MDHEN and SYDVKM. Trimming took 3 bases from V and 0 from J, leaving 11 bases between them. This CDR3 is CASSFQVRVNTEAFF. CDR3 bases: TGTGCCAGCAGTTTTCAAGTGAGGGTGAACACTGAAGCTTTCTTT.

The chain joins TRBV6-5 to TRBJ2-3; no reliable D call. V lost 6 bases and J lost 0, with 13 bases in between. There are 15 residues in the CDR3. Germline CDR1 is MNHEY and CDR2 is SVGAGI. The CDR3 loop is CASSPTGRSTDTQYF. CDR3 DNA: TGTGCCAGCAGCCCCACGGGCCGTAGCACAGATACGCAGTATTTT.

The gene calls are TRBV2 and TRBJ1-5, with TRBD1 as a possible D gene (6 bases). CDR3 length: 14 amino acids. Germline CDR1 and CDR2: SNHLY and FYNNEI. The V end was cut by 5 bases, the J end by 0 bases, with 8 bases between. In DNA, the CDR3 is TGTGCCAGCAGTCGGACAGCTAGCAATCAGCCCCAGCATTTT. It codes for CASSRTASNQPQHF.

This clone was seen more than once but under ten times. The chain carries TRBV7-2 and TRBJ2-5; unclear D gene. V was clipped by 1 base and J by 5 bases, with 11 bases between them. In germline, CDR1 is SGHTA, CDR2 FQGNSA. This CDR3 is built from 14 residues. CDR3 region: CASSLGASTETQYF. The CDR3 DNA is TGTGCCAGCAGCTTAGGTGCATCTACGGAGACCCAGTACTTC.

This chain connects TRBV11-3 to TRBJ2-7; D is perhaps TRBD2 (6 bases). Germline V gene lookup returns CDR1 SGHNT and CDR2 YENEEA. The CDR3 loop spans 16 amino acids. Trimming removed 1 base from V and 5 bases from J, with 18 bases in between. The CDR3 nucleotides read TGTGCCAGCAGCTTAGTAGCCGCGACTAGAACAAACGAGCAGTACTTC. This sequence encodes CASSLVAATRTNEQYF.

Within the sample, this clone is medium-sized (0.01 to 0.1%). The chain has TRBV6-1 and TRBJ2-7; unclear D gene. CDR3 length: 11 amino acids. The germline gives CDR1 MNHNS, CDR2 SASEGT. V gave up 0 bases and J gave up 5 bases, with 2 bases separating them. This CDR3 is CASSEANEQYF. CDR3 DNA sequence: TGTGCCAGCAGTGAAGCTAACGAGCAGTACTTC.

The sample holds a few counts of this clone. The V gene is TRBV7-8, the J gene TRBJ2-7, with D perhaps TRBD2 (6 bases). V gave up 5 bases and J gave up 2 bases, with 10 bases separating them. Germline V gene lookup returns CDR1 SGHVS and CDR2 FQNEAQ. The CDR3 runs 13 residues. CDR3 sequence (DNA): TGTGCCAGCAGCCGGGGAGGAGCCTACGAGCAGTACTTC. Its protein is CASSRGGAYEQYF.

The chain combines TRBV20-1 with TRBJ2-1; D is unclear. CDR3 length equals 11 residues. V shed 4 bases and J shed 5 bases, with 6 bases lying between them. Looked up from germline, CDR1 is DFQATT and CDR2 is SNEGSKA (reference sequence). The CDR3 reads CSATLNNEQFF. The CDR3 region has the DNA TGCAGTGCTACCCTTAACAATGAGCAGTTCTTC.

The CDR3 region has the DNA TGTGCCAGCAGCCCTTACAGGGGGCGAAACACTGAAGCTTTCTTT. It specifies CASSPYRGRNTEAFF. The chain carries TRBV11-3 and TRBJ1-1, with TRBD1 identical over 9 bases. After removal of 5 bases from V and 2 bases from J, the junction contained 6 bases not matched to a gene. The CDR3 runs to 15 residues. The germline V gene has CDR1 SGHNT and CDR2 YENEEA.

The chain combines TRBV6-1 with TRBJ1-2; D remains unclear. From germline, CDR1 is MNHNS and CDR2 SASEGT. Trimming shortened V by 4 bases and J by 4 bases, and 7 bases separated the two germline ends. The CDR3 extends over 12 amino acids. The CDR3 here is CASSGYGYGYTF. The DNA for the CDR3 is TGTGCCAGCAGTGGGTACGGCTATGGCTACACCTTC.

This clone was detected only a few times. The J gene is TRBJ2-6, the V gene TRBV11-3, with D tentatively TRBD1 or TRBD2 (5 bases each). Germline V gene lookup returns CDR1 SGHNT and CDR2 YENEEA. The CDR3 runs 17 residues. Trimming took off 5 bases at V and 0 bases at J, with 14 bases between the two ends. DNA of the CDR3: TGTGCCAGCAGCGCCGTGAGGGGATCCTCTGGGGCCAACGTCCTGACTTTC. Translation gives CASSAVRGSSGANVLTF.

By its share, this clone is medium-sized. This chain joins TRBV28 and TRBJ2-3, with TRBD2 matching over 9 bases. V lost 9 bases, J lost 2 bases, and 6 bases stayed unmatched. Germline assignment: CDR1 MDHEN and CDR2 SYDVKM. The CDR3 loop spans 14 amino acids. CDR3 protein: CASGPSGATDTQYF. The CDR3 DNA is TGTGCCAGTGGACCTAGCGGGGCCACAGATACGCAGTATTTT.

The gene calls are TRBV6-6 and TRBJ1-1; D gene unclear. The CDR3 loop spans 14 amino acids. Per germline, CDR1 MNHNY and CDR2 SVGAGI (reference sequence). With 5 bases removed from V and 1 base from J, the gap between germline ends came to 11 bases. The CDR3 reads CASSPILGNTEAFF. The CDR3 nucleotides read TGTGCCAGCAGTCCTATCCTCGGGAACACTGAAGCTTTCTTT.